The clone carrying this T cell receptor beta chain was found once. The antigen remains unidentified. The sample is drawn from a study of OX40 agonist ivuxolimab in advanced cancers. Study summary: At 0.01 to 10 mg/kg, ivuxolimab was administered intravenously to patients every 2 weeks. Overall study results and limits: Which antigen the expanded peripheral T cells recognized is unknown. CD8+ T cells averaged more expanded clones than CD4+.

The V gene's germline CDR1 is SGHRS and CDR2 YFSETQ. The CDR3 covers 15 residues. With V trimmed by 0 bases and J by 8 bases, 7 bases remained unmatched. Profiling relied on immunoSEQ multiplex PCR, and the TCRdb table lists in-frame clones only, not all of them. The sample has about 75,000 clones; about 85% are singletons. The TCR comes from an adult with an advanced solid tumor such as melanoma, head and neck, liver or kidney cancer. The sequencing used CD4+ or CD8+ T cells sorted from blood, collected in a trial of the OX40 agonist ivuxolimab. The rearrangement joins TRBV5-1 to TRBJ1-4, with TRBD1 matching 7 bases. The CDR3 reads CASSLAGTDEEKLFF. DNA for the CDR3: TGCGCCAGCAGCTTGGCCGGGACAGATGAGGAAAAACTGTTTTTT.